These 3 T cell receptor beta chains share one sample of origin, sequenced in a study of blood T cell repertoires in COVID-19. The data were produced by immunoSEQ multiplex PCR, yet TCRdb's version contains in-frame clones alone and is incomplete. The sample lists roughly 180,000 clones, roughly 83% occurring once. The sequenced sample was PBMCs or T cells enriched from blood (not recorded which). Every receptor here comes from a woman aged 60-75 years who had recovered from COVID-19.

The rearrangement links TRBV4-1 to TRBJ2-1; 13 bases map to TRBD2. The CDR3 has 16 residues. Looked up from germline, CDR1 is MGHRA and CDR2 is YSYEKL. Trimming took 4 bases from V and 4 from J; bases not matched to a gene: 4. The CDR3 bases are TGCGCCAGCAGCCCGGGACTAGCGGGACTATACAATGAGCAGTTCTTC. As protein: CASSPGLAGLYNEQFF.

The chain joins TRBV9 to TRBJ2-2, with D possibly being TRBD1 (5 bases). Trimming pared 0 bases from V and 1 base from J, leaving 7 bases between. Germline values: CDR1 SGDLS, CDR2 YYNGEE. This CDR3 has 15 amino acids. The CDR3, as DNA: TGTGCCAGCAGCGTAGCTAGGGGGAACACCGGGGAGCTGTTTTTT. It codes for CASSVARGNTGELFF.

This chain connects TRBV27 to TRBJ1-5; 8 bases are shared with TRBD1. The V segment lost 3 bases and the J segment 6 bases; nucleotides outside the gene matches: 16. This CDR3 has 18 amino acids. The germline V gene has CDR1 MNHEY and CDR2 SMNVEV (reference sequence). The CDR3 sequence is CASSFVSWTGKAAQPQHF. CDR3 sequence (DNA): TGTGCCAGCAGTTTCGTTTCGTGGACAGGGAAAGCAGCTCAGCCCCAGCATTTT.